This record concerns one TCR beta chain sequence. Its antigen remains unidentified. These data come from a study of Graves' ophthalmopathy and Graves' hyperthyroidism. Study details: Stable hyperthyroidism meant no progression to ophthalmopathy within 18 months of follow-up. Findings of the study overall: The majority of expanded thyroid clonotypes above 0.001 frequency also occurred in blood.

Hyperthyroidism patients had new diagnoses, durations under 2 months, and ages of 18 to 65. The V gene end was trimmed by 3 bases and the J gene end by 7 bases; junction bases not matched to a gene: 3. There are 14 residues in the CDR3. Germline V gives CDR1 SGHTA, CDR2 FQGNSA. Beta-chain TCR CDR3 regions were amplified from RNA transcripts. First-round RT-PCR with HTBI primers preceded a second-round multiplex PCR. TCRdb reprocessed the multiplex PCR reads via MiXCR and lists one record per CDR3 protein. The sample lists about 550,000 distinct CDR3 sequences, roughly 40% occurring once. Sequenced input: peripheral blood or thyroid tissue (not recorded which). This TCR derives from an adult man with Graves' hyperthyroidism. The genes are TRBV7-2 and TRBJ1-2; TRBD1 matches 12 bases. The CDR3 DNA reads TGTGCCAGCAGCTTCCGGGACAGGGGGCCTGGCTACACCTTC. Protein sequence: CASSFRDRGPGYTF.